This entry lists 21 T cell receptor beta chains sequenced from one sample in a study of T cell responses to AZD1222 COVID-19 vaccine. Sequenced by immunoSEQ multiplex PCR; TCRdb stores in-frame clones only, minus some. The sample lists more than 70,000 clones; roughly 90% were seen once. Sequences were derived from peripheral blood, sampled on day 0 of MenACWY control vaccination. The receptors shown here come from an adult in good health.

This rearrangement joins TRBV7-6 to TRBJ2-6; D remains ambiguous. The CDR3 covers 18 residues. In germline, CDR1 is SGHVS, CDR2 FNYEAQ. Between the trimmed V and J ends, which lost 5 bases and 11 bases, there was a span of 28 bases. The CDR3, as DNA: TGTGCCAGCAGCCCTTTTTGTGAATCTCACAAAGTCGGGCACGTCCTGACTTTC. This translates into CASSPFCESHKVGHVLTF.

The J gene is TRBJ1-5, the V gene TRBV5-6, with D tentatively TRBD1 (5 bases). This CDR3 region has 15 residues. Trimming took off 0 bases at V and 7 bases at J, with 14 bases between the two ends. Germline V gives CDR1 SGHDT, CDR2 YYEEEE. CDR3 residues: CASSLGQTTDQPQHF. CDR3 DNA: TGTGCCAGCAGCTTGGGACAGACAACGGACCAGCCCCAGCATTTT.

For the CDR3, the DNA is TGTGCCATCAGACAGACAGGGGGCACAGATACGCAGTATTTT. Translating gives CAIRQTGGTDTQYF. The chain carries TRBV10-3 and TRBJ2-3, with 8 bases identical to TRBD1. The CDR3 runs 14 residues. The germline gives CDR1 ENHRY, CDR2 SYGVKD. V gave up 6 bases and J gave up 1 base; unmatched junction bases: 3.

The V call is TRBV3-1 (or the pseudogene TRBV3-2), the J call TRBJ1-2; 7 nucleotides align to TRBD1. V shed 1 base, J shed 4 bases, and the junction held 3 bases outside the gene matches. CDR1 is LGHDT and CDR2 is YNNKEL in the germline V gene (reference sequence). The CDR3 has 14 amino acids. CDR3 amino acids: CASSQATGAYGYTF. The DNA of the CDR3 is TGTGCCAGCAGCCAAGCCACAGGGGCCTATGGCTACACCTTC.

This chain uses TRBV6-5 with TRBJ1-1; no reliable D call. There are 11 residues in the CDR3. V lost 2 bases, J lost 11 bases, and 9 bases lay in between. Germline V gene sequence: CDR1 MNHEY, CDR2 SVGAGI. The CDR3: CASSYKDRAFF. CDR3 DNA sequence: TGTGCCAGCAGTTACAAGGATCGGGCTTTCTTT.

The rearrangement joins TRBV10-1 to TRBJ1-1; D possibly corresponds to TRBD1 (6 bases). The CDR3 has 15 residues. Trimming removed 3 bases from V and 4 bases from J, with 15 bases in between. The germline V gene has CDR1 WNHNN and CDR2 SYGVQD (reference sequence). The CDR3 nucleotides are TGCGCCAGCAGTGAAGTCTGGGGGGCCCCCACTGAAGCTTTCTTT. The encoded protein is CASSEVWGAPTEAFF.

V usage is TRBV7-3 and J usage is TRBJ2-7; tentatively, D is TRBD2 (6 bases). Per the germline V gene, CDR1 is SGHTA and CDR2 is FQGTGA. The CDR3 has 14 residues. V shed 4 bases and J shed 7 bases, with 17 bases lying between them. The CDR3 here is CASSSTGTRGEQYF. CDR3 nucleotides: TGTGCCAGCAGCTCTACTGGGACCCGGGGGGAGCAGTACTTC.

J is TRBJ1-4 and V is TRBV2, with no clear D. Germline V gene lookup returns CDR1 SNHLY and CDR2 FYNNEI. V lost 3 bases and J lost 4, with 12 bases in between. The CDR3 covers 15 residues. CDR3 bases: TGTGCCAGCAGTGACTGGTGGCGAGGTAATGAAAAACTGTTTTTT. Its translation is CASSDWWRGNEKLFF.

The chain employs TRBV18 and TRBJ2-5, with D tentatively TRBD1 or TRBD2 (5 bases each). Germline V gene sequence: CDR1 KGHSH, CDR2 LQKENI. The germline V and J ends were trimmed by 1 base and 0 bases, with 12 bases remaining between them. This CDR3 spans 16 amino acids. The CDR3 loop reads CASSPLGAQYQETQYF. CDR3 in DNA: TGTGCCAGCTCACCACTCGGGGCGCAGTACCAAGAGACCCAGTACTTC. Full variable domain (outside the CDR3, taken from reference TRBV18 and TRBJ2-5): NAGVMQNPRHLVRRRGQEARLRCSPMKGHSHVYWYRQLPEEGLKFMVYLQKENIIDESGMPKERFSAEFPKEGPSILRIQQVVRGDSAAYFCASSPLGAQYQETQYFGPGTRLLVL.

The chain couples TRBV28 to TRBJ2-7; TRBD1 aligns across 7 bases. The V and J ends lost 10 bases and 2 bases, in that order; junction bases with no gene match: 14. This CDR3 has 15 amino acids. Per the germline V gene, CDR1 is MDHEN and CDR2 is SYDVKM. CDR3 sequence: CATQGGTTPPYEQYF. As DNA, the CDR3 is TGTGCCACCCAAGGGGGCACCACCCCTCCCTACGAGCAGTACTTC.

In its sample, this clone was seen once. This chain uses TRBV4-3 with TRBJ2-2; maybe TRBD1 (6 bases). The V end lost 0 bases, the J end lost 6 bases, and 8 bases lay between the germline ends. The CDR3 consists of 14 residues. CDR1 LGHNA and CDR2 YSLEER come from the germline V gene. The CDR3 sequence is CASSQEPGAGELFF. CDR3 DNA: TGCGCCAGCAGCCAAGAACCAGGGGCCGGGGAGCTGTTTTTT.

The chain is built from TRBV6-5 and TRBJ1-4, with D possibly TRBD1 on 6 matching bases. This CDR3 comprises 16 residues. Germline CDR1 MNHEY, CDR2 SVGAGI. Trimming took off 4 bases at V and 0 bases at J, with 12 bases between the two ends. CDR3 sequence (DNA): TGTGCCAGCAGTTCAGGGGCCTTTGCAACTAATGAAAAACTGTTTTTT. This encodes CASSSGAFATNEKLFF.

CDR3 amino acids: CASSPPGGTEAFF. In DNA form, the CDR3 reads TGTGCCAGCAGCCCCCCAGGGGGCACTGAAGCTTTCTTT. The rearrangement uses TRBV6-5 and TRBJ1-1; 7 nucleotides align to TRBD1. V lost 6 bases, J lost 4 bases, and 5 bases stayed unmatched. The CDR3 runs 13 residues. Germline V gene sequence: CDR1 MNHEY, CDR2 SVGAGI.

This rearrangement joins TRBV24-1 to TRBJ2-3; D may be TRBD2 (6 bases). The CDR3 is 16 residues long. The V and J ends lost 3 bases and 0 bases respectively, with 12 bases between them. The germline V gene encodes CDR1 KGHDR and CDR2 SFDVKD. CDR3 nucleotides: TGTGCCACCAGTGATGGGGGGATTCTAAGCACAGATACGCAGTATTTT. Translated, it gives CATSDGGILSTDTQYF.

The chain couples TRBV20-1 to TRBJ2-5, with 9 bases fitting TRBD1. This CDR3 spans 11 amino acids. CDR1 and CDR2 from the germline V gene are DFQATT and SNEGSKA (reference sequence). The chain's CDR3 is CRKDRGETQYF. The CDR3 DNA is TGCAGGAAGGACAGGGGAGAGACCCAGTACTTC.

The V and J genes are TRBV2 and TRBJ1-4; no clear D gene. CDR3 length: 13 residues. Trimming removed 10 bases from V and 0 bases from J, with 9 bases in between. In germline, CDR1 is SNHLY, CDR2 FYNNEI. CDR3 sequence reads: CATNRATNEKLFF. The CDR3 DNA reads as TGTGCCACGAACCGGGCAACTAATGAAAAACTGTTTTTT.

CDR3 sequence: CASSLQGRLTEAFF. In nucleotides, the CDR3 is TGTGCCAGCAGCTTACAAGGGAGGCTCACTGAAGCTTTCTTT. V usage is TRBV5-6 and J usage is TRBJ1-1; D uncertain. The CDR3 has 14 residues. Trimming removed 2 bases from V and 4 bases from J, with 12 bases in between. Per germline, CDR1 SGHDT and CDR2 YYEEEE. The whole variable domain, filled in from reference TRBV5-6 and TRBJ1-1, reads DAGVTQSPTHLIKTRGQQVTLRCSPKSGHDTVSWYQQALGQGPQFIFQYYEEEERQRGNFPDRFSGHQFPNYSSELNVNALLLGDSALYLCASSLQGRLTEAFFGQGTRLTVV.

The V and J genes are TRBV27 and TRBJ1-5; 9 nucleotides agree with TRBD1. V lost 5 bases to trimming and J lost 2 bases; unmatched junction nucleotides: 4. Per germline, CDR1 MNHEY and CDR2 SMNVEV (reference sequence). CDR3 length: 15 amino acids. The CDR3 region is CASSSRQGGNQPQHF. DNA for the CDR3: TGTGCCAGCAGTAGCAGACAGGGGGGCAATCAGCCCCAGCATTTT.

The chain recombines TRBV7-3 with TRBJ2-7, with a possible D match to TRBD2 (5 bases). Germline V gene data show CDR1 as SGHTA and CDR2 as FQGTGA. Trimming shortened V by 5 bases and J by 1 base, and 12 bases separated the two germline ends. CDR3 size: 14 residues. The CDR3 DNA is TGTGCCAGCAGCCCCCCGGGGAGATCCTACGAGCAGTACTTC. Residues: CASSPPGRSYEQYF.

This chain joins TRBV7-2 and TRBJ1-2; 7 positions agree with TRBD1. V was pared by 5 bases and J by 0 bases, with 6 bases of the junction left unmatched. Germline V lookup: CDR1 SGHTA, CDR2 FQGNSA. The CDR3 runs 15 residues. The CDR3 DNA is TGTGCCAGCAGCGACAACAGGGGAACTAACTATGGCTACACCTTC. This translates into CASSDNRGTNYGYTF.

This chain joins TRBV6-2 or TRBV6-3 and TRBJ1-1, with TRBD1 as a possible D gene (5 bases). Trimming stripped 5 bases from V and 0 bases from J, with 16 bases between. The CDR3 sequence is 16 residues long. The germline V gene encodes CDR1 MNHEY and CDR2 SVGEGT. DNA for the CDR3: TGTGCCAGCAGTCTAGGAGGAGGGGTCATGAACACTGAAGCTTTCTTT. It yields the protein CASSLGGGVMNTEAFF.